Listed below are T cell receptor beta chains from one sample, sequenced in a study of CD8+ T cells in alopecia areata. The method was immunoSEQ multiplex PCR; TCRdb's version includes in-frame clones alone and lacks a portion of them. Here the sample spans roughly 250,000 clones, about 68% being singletons. Sequencing was performed on CD4+ T cells sorted from blood, taken at week 0. These receptors originate from a human donor with alopecia areata. Both conserved end residues are part of each CDR3.

j_call: TRBJ2-7; v_call: TRBV6-6; cdr3_aa: CASSLPGSEQYF
j_call: TRBJ1-6; v_call: TRBV5-1; cdr3_aa: CASSLVQGDYNSPLHF
j_call: TRBJ2-3; v_call: TRBV4-3; cdr3_aa: CASSQESGGVTDTQYF
j_call: TRBJ2-3; v_call: TRBV9; cdr3_aa: CASSGLAGATDTQYF
j_call: TRBJ2-3; v_call: TRBV7-9; cdr3_aa: CASSPRTSGVTDTQYF
j_call: TRBJ1-2; v_call: TRBV27; cdr3_aa: CASSKDRTGYGYTF
j_call: TRBJ1-6; v_call: TRBV10-3; cdr3_aa: CAINDNSPLHF
j_call: TRBJ2-1; v_call: TRBV2; cdr3_aa: CASSSGSRRNEQFF
j_call: TRBJ1-1; v_call: TRBV29-1; cdr3_aa: CSVERTAATEAFF
j_call: TRBJ2-5; v_call: TRBV15; cdr3_aa: CATSRSGRRETQYF
j_call: TRBJ1-4; v_call: TRBV30; cdr3_aa: CASDRGLNEKLFF
j_call: TRBJ2-1; v_call: TRBV9; cdr3_aa: CASSVLDGSNEQFF
j_call: TRBJ2-5; v_call: TRBV9; cdr3_aa: CASSVAGTQETQYF
j_call: TRBJ2-7; v_call: TRBV4-1; cdr3_aa: CASSHDKTYEQYF
j_call: TRBJ1-2; v_call: TRBV4-1; cdr3_aa: CASSPREGNYGYTF
j_call: TRBJ1-1; v_call: TRBV20-1; cdr3_aa: CSASRNTEAFF
j_call: TRBJ2-3; v_call: TRBV10-3; cdr3_aa: CAIGHADTQYF
j_call: TRBJ1-1; v_call: TRBV25-1; cdr3_aa: CASSEQGNTEAFF
j_call: TRBJ2-1; v_call: TRBV29-1; cdr3_aa: CSSTDRYSYNEQFF
j_call: TRBJ2-7; v_call: TRBV5-1; cdr3_aa: CASSLGGPYESYEQYF
j_call: TRBJ2-2; v_call: TRBV5-1; cdr3_aa: CASSRGGYTGELFF
j_call: TRBJ2-7; v_call: TRBV7-6; cdr3_aa: CASSLDQGLGSYEQYF
j_call: TRBJ2-2; v_call: TRBV7-3; cdr3_aa: CASSKLRDTGELFF
j_call: TRBJ1-6; v_call: TRBV7-2; cdr3_aa: CASGSYNSPLHF
j_call: TRBJ2-1; v_call: TRBV30; cdr3_aa: CAWSRASSYNEQFF
j_call: TRBJ2-3; v_call: TRBV29-1; cdr3_aa: CSVEAGFSLTDTQYF
j_call: TRBJ2-3; v_call: TRBV29-1; cdr3_aa: CSVRGQYTDTQYF
j_call: TRBJ1-6; v_call: TRBV6-5; cdr3_aa: CASSLGHGSYNSPLHF
j_call: TRBJ2-1; v_call: TRBV9; cdr3_aa: CASSSTGGNNHEQFF
j_call: TRBJ2-3; v_call: TRBV27; cdr3_aa: CASSLGTDTQYF
j_call: TRBJ2-7; v_call: TRBV27; cdr3_aa: CASSGHGGYEQYF
j_call: TRBJ1-4; v_call: TRBV30; cdr3_aa: CACYRRDTREKLFF
j_call: TRBJ1-5; v_call: TRBV5-1; cdr3_aa: CASSPGTGGLDQPQHF
j_call: TRBJ1-2; v_call: TRBV27; cdr3_aa: CASHNKPTGGGYTF
j_call: TRBJ2-5; v_call: TRBV9; cdr3_aa: CASSVSAYQETQYF
j_call: TRBJ1-3; v_call: TRBV30; cdr3_aa: CAWRPQGGVKGNTIYF
j_call: TRBJ2-3; v_call: TRBV29-1; cdr3_aa: CSVVEGFTDTQYF
j_call: TRBJ1-6; v_call: TRBV29-1; cdr3_aa: CSARVGQGNSPLHF
j_call: TRBJ2-7; v_call: TRBV7-6; cdr3_aa: CASSYGQLREQYF
j_call: TRBJ1-1; v_call: TRBV29-1; cdr3_aa: CSVAAGSAEAFF